These T cell receptor beta chains were read from a single sample in a study of technical replicates of blood from several donors. Sequenced by immunoSEQ multiplex PCR; TCRdb stores in-frame clones only, minus some. The data hold approximately 73,000 clones, with more than 85% observed a single time. Material: T cells isolated from PBMCs. The receptors were sampled from a human donor in good health. Both conserved end residues are part of each CDR3. Each record gives: J gene, clone size, V gene, CDR3 protein. For some rows the clone size is stated as once, few or many, or as a class when expanded; others skip it.

J: TRBJ2-7; size: NA; V: TRBV19; CDR3: CASSTLGHYEQYF
J: TRBJ1-2; size: NA; V: TRBV5-8; CDR3: CASSWGPQDLYGYTF
J: TRBJ2-1; size: NA; V: TRBV11-3; CDR3: CASTQWTGDHEQFF
J: TRBJ2-2; size: NA; V: TRBV6-5; CDR3: CASIRGGELFF
J: TRBJ2-1; size: NA; V: TRBV6-5; CDR3: CASRTGLGEQFF
J: TRBJ1-5; size: NA; V: TRBV28; CDR3: CASSQTGGNQPQHF
J: TRBJ2-7; size: NA; V: TRBV6-5; CDR3: CASSLTTGLGREQYF
J: TRBJ2-1; size: once; V: TRBV15; CDR3: CATSRVTLAGNEQFF
J: TRBJ2-3; size: once; V: TRBV11-2; CDR3: CASSRLGSGTDTQYF
J: TRBJ1-1; size: few; V: TRBV4-2; CDR3: CASSQDSGGPLNTEAFF
J: TRBJ2-3; size: NA; V: TRBV2; CDR3: CASRLWGTASTDTQYF
J: TRBJ2-7; size: once; V: TRBV7-9; CDR3: CASSLGVAGWVEQYF
J: TRBJ1-1; size: NA; V: TRBV6-1; CDR3: CASINRVKAFF
J: TRBJ2-7; size: once; V: TRBV9; CDR3: CASSLAGTQYEQYF
J: TRBJ1-2; size: NA; V: TRBV6-6; CDR3: CASSYDRGNLRGGYTF
J: TRBJ1-4; size: NA; V: TRBV6-5; CDR3: CASNSGATNEKLFF
J: TRBJ2-1; size: NA; V: TRBV4-2; CDR3: CASSQAGGPYNEQFF
J: TRBJ1-4; size: NA; V: TRBV4-1; CDR3: CASSQDLGLEDHRGKLFF
J: TRBJ2-1; size: NA; V: TRBV4-3; CDR3: CASSQDGRVFGYNEQFF
J: TRBJ1-1; size: NA; V: TRBV10-3; CDR3: CAIAGSPNTEAFF
J: TRBJ2-5; size: NA; V: TRBV15; CDR3: CATSTGTGGWETQYF
J: TRBJ2-3; size: NA; V: TRBV7-2; CDR3: CASSFGFRGYTDTQYF
J: TRBJ1-4; size: NA; V: TRBV30; CDR3: CAWGRTNEKLFF
J: TRBJ2-7; size: NA; V: TRBV28; CDR3: CASTFGTGGIEQYF
J: TRBJ2-7; size: NA; V: TRBV4-2; CDR3: CASTDSLAAPSYEQYF
J: TRBJ2-7; size: NA; V: TRBV15; CDR3: CATSSGRGPYEQYF
J: TRBJ2-5; size: NA; V: TRBV6-5; CDR3: CASSYRWEYQETQYF
J: TRBJ1-3; size: few; V: TRBV5-1; CDR3: CASSLDQAGNTIYF
J: TRBJ1-1; size: NA; V: TRBV7-9; CDR3: CASSEGQGLTEAFF
J: TRBJ2-3; size: NA; V: TRBV9; CDR3: CASRHSPSADTQYF
J: TRBJ2-7; size: NA; V: TRBV28; CDR3: CASTKTGTGVYEQYF
J: TRBJ1-1; size: NA; V: TRBV6-5; CDR3: CASIDSGRGAFF
J: TRBJ1-4; size: NA; V: TRBV28; CDR3: CASRFTGGHNEKLFF
J: TRBJ1-2; size: NA; V: TRBV5-6; CDR3: CASSGMDIRANYGYTF
J: TRBJ1-5; size: NA; V: TRBV4-1; CDR3: CASSQLTGESQPQHF
J: TRBJ2-5; size: NA; V: TRBV19; CDR3: CASSIQADQETQYF
J: TRBJ2-7; size: NA; V: TRBV30; CDR3: CAWSRRSGRAVEQYF
J: TRBJ1-2; size: NA; V: TRBV7-8; CDR3: CASSLAKSDNYGYTF
J: TRBJ2-5; size: NA; V: TRBV5-1; CDR3: CASSLDYRGLAETQYF
J: TRBJ2-1; size: NA; V: TRBV27; CDR3: CASTGGRAYGEQFF
J: TRBJ2-7; size: NA; V: TRBV5-6; CDR3: CASSLARQLSYEQYF
J: TRBJ1-4; size: NA; V: TRBV10-3; CDR3: CATARDSNEKLFF
J: TRBJ2-1; size: NA; V: TRBV11-2; CDR3: CASSSYGSSYNEQFF
J: TRBJ2-3; size: NA; V: TRBV5-6; CDR3: CASSHRRGSVDSDTQYF
J: TRBJ1-1; size: NA; V: TRBV18; CDR3: CASSLLSETEAFF
J: TRBJ1-2; size: NA; V: TRBV19; CDR3: CASSIKRRGRGYTF
J: TRBJ2-7; size: NA; V: TRBV15; CDR3: CATSRPPRTGNYEQYF
J: TRBJ1-5; size: NA; V: TRBV2; CDR3: CATTKRTGINQPQHF